These 5 T cell receptor beta chains were sequenced from one sample in a study of CD8 T cells in Susac syndrome. A quantity of about 0.45 to 1 ug RNA underwent reverse transcription using random hexamers. TCRdb itself ran the immunoSEQ multiplex PCR reads through MiXCR, one entry per CDR3 protein. Of just over 80,000 distinct CDR3 sequences in the sample, 94% were seen once. The sample was CD8+ T cells from PBMCs. The source of these receptors is a human donor in good health.

The CDR3 loop is CASSLDPPGSNYGYTF. The CDR3 nucleotides read TGTGCCAGCAGCTTAGATCCCCCAGGGTCCAACTATGGCTACACCTTC. The V call is TRBV11-2, the J call TRBJ1-2; D may be TRBD1 (5 bases). The CDR3 covers 16 residues. Trimming took 0 bases from V and 2 from J, leaving 13 bases between them. Germline-derived CDR1 and CDR2 are SGHAT and FQNNGV.

The chain joins TRBV7-9 to TRBJ1-1, with D perhaps matching TRBD1 (6 bases). CDR1 and CDR2 from the germline V gene are SEHNR and FQNEAQ (reference sequence). The V end was cut by 8 bases, the J end by 4 bases, with 20 bases between. There are 15 residues in the CDR3. Written as DNA, the CDR3 is TGTGCCAGCGTCACCAGGCGGGGGCAGGGCACTGAAGCTTTCTTT. It yields the protein CASVTRRGQGTEAFF.

The V gene is TRBV12-5, the J gene TRBJ1-1; D is undetermined. Deletions cut 1 base from V and 1 base from J, with 4 bases between. CDR3 length equals 13 residues. Germline V gene sequence: CDR1 LGHNT, CDR2 FRNRAP. CDR3 in amino acids: CASGLAGNTEAFF. The CDR3 DNA sequence: TGTGCTAGTGGTTTGGCCGGGAACACTGAAGCTTTCTTT.

V gene TRBV9 combines with J gene TRBJ2-7, with D perhaps TRBD2 (6 bases). The CDR3 contains 15 residues. The V and J ends lost 3 bases and 6 bases respectively, with 19 bases between them. CDR1 is SGDLS and CDR2 is YYNGEE in the germline V gene. CDR3 coding DNA: TGTGCCAGCAGCGCCAGCGCCACGGGGGTGGTCGAGCAGTACTTC. Translating it yields CASSASATGVVEQYF.

The gene calls are TRBV7-6 and TRBJ2-2, with D possibly matching TRBD1 (5 bases). V lost 1 base, J lost 4 bases, and 22 bases lay in between. Germline CDR1 is SGHVS and CDR2 is FNYEAQ. The CDR3 length is 19 residues. The CDR3 spells CASSLGRARSRVSTGELFF. Written as DNA, the CDR3 is TGTGCCAGCAGCTTAGGCCGAGCAAGAAGCAGGGTCAGCACCGGGGAGCTGTTTTTT.